The source of this T cell receptor (beta chain) is a study of Graves' ophthalmopathy and Graves' hyperthyroidism. PBMCs were isolated by Ficoll-Paque density gradient centrifugation, using approximately 10 ml of fresh peripheral blood as the starting material. The CDR3 spans 14 residues. The trim removed 6 bases at V and 3 bases at J, leaving 6 bases unmatched. The germline gives CDR1 SNHLY, CDR2 FYNNEI. This clonotype has just a few counts. Transcripts of RNA were the source for amplifying TCR beta CDR3 regions. HTBI primers were used in a first-round RT-PCR, which preceded a second-round multiplex PCR. TCRdb called the multiplex PCR reads again in MiXCR, with one record for every CDR3 protein. The data contain 400,000 to 450,000 distinct CDR3 sequences, under 25% of them singletons.

The clonotype was recovered from a woman younger than 30 with stable Graves' hyperthyroidism. This rearrangement joins TRBV2 to TRBJ2-7; 9 bases agree with TRBD1. Sequenced: peripheral blood. The CDR3 here is CASRAGQGNYEQYF. Here the CDR3 DNA reads TGTGCCAGCAGGGCGGGACAGGGAAACTACGAGCAGTACTTC.